This TCR beta chain is drawn from a study of T cell clones after liver transplantation. The repertoire was sequenced with immunoSEQ multiplex PCR; TCRdb's copy has only in-frame clones and lacks some. Here the sample spans fewer than 80,000 clones, approximately 80% being singletons. Overall study results and limits: In two subjects, few donor cells limited the measurable donor-reactive repertoire.

Points on this clone: Its antigen is currently unknown.

The TCR sequence derives from a human patient who received a liver transplant. Some T cells may be graft donor cells. The input for sequencing was CD4+ T cells from blood, taken less than 50 months after liver transplant.

The CDR3 DNA sequence: TGTGCCAGTAGTATTAGACAGGACTCTGGGGCCAACGTCCTGACTTTC. Translating gives CASSIRQDSGANVLTF. The chain links TRBV19 to TRBJ2-6; maybe TRBD1 (6 bases). Germline-derived CDR1 and CDR2 are LNHDA and SQIVND (reference sequence). Trimming removed 3 bases at V and 0 bases at J, with 9 bases between. The CDR3 length is 16 residues. The complete variable domain, with remaining parts taken from reference TRBV19 and TRBJ2-6, reads DGGITQSPKYLFRKEGQNVTLSCEQNLNHDAMYWYRQDPGQGLRLIYYSQIVNDFQKGDIAEGYSVSREKKESFPLTVTSAQKNPTAFYLCASSIRQDSGANVLTFGAGSRLTVL.